Listed here are 7 T cell receptor beta chains from one sample, sequenced in a study of T cells in Graves' hyperthyroidism and ophthalmopathy. RNA transcripts provided the source from which TCR beta CDR3 regions were amplified. Primed by the HTBI set, a first-round RT-PCR was run on the TCR CDR3. TCRdb recomputed calls from the multiplex PCR reads with MiXCR, one row per CDR3 protein. The table has about 250,000 distinct CDR3 sequences, around 22% seen once; the top ten hold around 62%. Sequenced material: blood. These receptors came from a man aged 30-40 years with Graves' ophthalmopathy.

The chain links TRBV7-9 to TRBJ2-3; the D gene is possibly TRBD2 (6 bases). V was clipped by 7 bases and J by 3 bases, with 17 bases between them. Germline lookup yields CDR1 SEHNR and CDR2 FQNEAQ (reference sequence). This CDR3 region has 15 residues. CDR3 sequence (DNA): TGTGCCAGCACCCAACCCACGGAGGGTACAGATACGCAGTATTTT. Protein: CASTQPTEGTDTQYF.

V is TRBV25-1 and J is TRBJ1-1; TRBD1 agrees at 8 bases. The germline gives CDR1 MGHDK, CDR2 SYGVNS. This CDR3 is built from 14 residues. V dropped 9 bases and J dropped 3; count of bases not matched to a gene: 9. As DNA, the CDR3 is TGTGCCAGTACGAATAGGGGACAGGACACTGAAGCTTTCTTT. Translating it yields CASTNRGQDTEAFF.

This clonotype was found many times. The rearrangement links TRBV28 to TRBJ2-7; D is undetermined. Germline lookup yields CDR1 MDHEN and CDR2 SYDVKM. V was cut by 3 bases and J by 1 base, with 7 bases left in between. This CDR3 spans 13 amino acids. The CDR3: CASSFSSSYEQYF. CDR3 in DNA: TGTGCCAGCAGTTTTTCTAGTTCCTACGAGCAGTACTTC. Combining the CDR3 with reference TRBV28 and TRBJ2-7 gives the whole variable domain DVKVTQSSRYLVKRTGEKVFLECVQDMDHENMFWYRQDPGLGLRLIYFSYDVKMKEKGDIPEGYSVSREKKERFSLILESASTNQTSMYLCASSFSSSYEQYFGPGTRLTVT.

The chain joins TRBV20-1 to TRBJ2-7; 7 bases match TRBD2. The germline V gene has CDR1 DFQATT and CDR2 SNEGSKA (reference sequence). V shed 5 bases and J 4 bases; nucleotides not matched to a gene: 5. This CDR3 contains 12 residues. CDR3 in DNA: TGCAGTGCTGGGGGGGGAGGGTACGAGCAGTACTTC. It codes for CSAGGGGYEQYF.

The V and J genes are TRBV2 and TRBJ1-1; 9 bases are shared with TRBD1. Losses at the gene ends were 6 bases for V and 4 bases for J; bases not matched to a gene: 6. Germline values: CDR1 SNHLY, CDR2 FYNNEI. The CDR3 contains 14 residues. The CDR3 loop reads CASRGDRVITEAFF. The CDR3 nucleotides read TGTGCCAGCAGGGGGGACAGGGTCATCACTGAAGCTTTCTTT.

This clonotype showed up many times. V gene TRBV7-2 combines with J gene TRBJ2-3, with TRBD2 as a possible D gene (6 bases). The CDR3 is 15 amino acids. V was pared by 3 bases and J by 5 bases, with 15 bases between. CDR1 is SGHTA, CDR2 FQGNSA, per germline. CDR3 protein: CASSLRRAAVDTQYF. CDR3 DNA: TGTGCCAGCAGCTTGCGGAGGGCCGCGGTAGATACGCAGTATTTT.

At least ten counts were recorded for this clonotype. The chain employs TRBV12-3 or TRBV12-4 and TRBJ1-2, with D possibly matching TRBD1 (5 bases). Trimming pared 3 bases from V and 4 bases from J, leaving 12 bases between. The CDR3 runs to 14 residues. The CDR3 spells CASSLEGISYGYTF. In nucleotides, the CDR3 is TGTGCCAGCAGTTTGGAGGGGATCTCCTATGGCTACACCTTC.